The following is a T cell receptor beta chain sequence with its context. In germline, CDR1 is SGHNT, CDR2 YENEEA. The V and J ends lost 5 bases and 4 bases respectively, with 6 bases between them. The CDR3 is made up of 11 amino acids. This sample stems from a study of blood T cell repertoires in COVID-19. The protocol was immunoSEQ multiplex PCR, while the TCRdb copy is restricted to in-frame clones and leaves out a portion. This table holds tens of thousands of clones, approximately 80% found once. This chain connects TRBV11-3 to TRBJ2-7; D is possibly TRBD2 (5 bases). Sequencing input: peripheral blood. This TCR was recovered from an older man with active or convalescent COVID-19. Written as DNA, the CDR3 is TGTGCCAGCAGCCCGGGGTACGAGCAGTACTTC. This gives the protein CASSPGYEQYF.